The 7 T cell receptor beta chains below come from one sample, sequenced in a study of T cells of healthy individuals. TCRdb reprocessed the 5' RACE reads with MiXCR, giving one entry per CDR3 protein. The sample yields around 80,000 distinct CDR3 sequences, approximately 5.4% seen once. These receptors were collected from a female donor in good health.

The chain has TRBV4-3 and TRBJ1-2; maybe TRBD1 (6 bases). Deletions cut 4 bases from V and 0 bases from J, with 12 bases between. CDR1 and CDR2 (germline): LGHNA, YSLEER. CDR3 length equals 15 residues. CDR3 loop: CASSLRQGTNYGYTF. The CDR3 DNA reads as TGCGCCAGCAGCCTACGCCAGGGGACTAACTATGGCTACACCTTC.

V gene TRBV5-6 combines with J gene TRBJ1-2; D is possibly TRBD1 (5 bases). The CDR3 is made up of 14 amino acids. Germline V gene sequence: CDR1 SGHDT, CDR2 YYEEEE. Trimming removed 0 bases at V and 3 bases at J, with 9 bases between. The DNA for the CDR3 is TGTGCCAGCAGCTTGGGAACAGGCCACTATGGCTACACCTTC. This encodes CASSLGTGHYGYTF.

The chain employs TRBV6-5 and TRBJ2-7, with 10 bases fitting TRBD1. J lost 2 bases, V lost 6 bases, and 10 bases had no gene match. CDR1 and CDR2 (germline): MNHEY, SVGAGI. The CDR3 length is 16 residues. In DNA, the CDR3 is TGTGCCAGCAGCCAATACTCCGGGACAGGGGCCTACGAGCAGTACTTC. This codes for CASSQYSGTGAYEQYF.

V is TRBV19 and J is TRBJ1-5, with D unresolved. The CDR3 spans 15 residues. Germline assignment: CDR1 LNHDA and CDR2 SQIVND (reference sequence). Between the trimmed V and J ends, which lost 3 bases and 3 bases, there was a span of 12 bases. This CDR3 is CASSIGWQNNQPQHF. CDR3 nucleotide sequence: TGTGCCAGTAGTATCGGCTGGCAGAACAATCAGCCCCAGCATTTT.

This clonotype was recorded many times. J is TRBJ2-3 and V is TRBV4-3; TRBD1 is a possible D gene (5 bases). There are 16 residues in the CDR3. The germline CDR1 and CDR2 sequences are LGHNA and YSLEER. The V and J ends lost 1 base and 2 bases respectively, with 13 bases between them. This CDR3 reads CASSQGPLTVTDTQYF. The DNA for the CDR3 is TGCGCCAGCAGCCAAGGGCCCTTGACAGTCACAGATACGCAGTATTTT.

This clonotype was observed once. A much bigger clone sits one base away, suggesting this may be a read error. V gene TRBV27 combines with J gene TRBJ2-1; weak D call: TRBD1 (6 bases). This CDR3 comprises 13 residues. The germline CDR1 and CDR2 sequences are MNHEY and SMNVEV (reference sequence). The CDR3 bases are TGTACCAGCAGGGGCCTGGGGTACAATGAGCAGTTCTTC. Translating it yields CTSRGLGYNEQFF.

This clonotype was seen at least ten times. Here the CDR3 DNA reads TGTGCCAGCACCCCTACTTGGGGGAGCGTCGATGAAAAACTGTTTTTT. It codes for CASTPTWGSVDEKLFF. The V and J genes are TRBV27 and TRBJ1-4, with D possibly being TRBD1 (5 bases). The CDR3 has 16 amino acids. Germline loops: CDR1 MNHEY, CDR2 SMNVEV (reference sequence). With 7 bases removed from V and 6 bases from J, the gap between germline ends came to 21 bases.